Following are 20 T cell receptor beta chains from one sample sequenced in a study of blood T cell repertoires in COVID-19. The method was immunoSEQ multiplex PCR; TCRdb's version includes in-frame clones alone and lacks a portion of them. Altogether just under 95,000 clones are present, over 70% being singletons, with the ten largest covering 19%. Sequenced sample: peripheral blood. These TCRs come from a human donor in a cohort sampled during active COVID-19.

This clone appeared a single time. The V gene is TRBV21-1, the J gene TRBJ2-7; the DNA was not compared with TRBD2, the D call given in the table. TRBV21-1 is assigned pseudogene status. The CDR3 has 13 residues. The DNA for the CDR3 is TGTGCCAGCAGCAAAGAAGGAGCATACGAGCAGTACTTC. Protein sequence: CASSKEGAYEQYF.

This clone showed up just a few times. The chain joins TRBV28 to TRBJ2-7; D is possibly TRBD2 (5 bases). CDR1 is MDHEN, CDR2 SYDVKM, per germline. This CDR3 contains 14 residues. V was pared by 3 bases and J by 0 bases, with 9 bases between. In nucleotides, the CDR3 is TGTGCCAGCAGTTTTGGCGGGTCCTCCTACGAGCAGTACTTC. Protein: CASSFGGSSYEQYF. The full variable domain, with the rest looked up from reference TRBV28 and TRBJ2-7, is DVKVTQSSRYLVKRTGEKVFLECVQDMDHENMFWYRQDPGLGLRLIYFSYDVKMKEKGDIPEGYSVSREKKERFSLILESASTNQTSMYLCASSFGGSSYEQYFGPGTRLTVT.

This sequence joins TRBV6-5 and TRBJ1-3; D not certain. This CDR3 contains 14 residues. Germline values: CDR1 MNHEY, CDR2 SVGAGI. V was shortened by 2 bases and J by 1 base, with 6 bases between the two germline ends. CDR3 loop: CASSYRVSGNTIYF. In DNA, the CDR3 is TGTGCCAGCAGTTACCGGGTTTCTGGAAACACCATATATTTT.

V usage is TRBV15 and J usage is TRBJ2-7; TRBD2 agrees at 10 bases. The CDR3 loop spans 14 amino acids. Germline CDR1 LNHNV, CDR2 YYDKDF (reference sequence). Trimming took 6 bases from V and 6 from J; bases not matched to a gene: 8. CDR3 bases: TGTGCCACCAGGAGGCTAGCGGGAGAGGGCGAGCAGTACTTC. This translates into CATRRLAGEGEQYF.

V is TRBV12-1 and J is TRBJ2-1; TRBD2, the table's D call, was not compared with the DNA. TRBV12-1 counts as a pseudogene. The CDR3 sequence is 15 residues long. The CDR3: CASSRGLAGGLGQFF. The CDR3 DNA sequence: TGTGCCAGCAGTCGCGGACTAGCGGGGGGGTTAGGGCAGTTCTTC.

The chain has TRBV6-5 and TRBJ1-2, with 8 bases that match TRBD1. Unmatched junction bases numbered 7, after V lost 6 bases and J lost 7 bases. The germline V gene encodes CDR1 MNHEY and CDR2 SVGAGI. CDR3 length: 13 amino acids. CDR3 amino acids: CASSSRDRSGYTF. CDR3 nucleotide sequence: TGTGCCAGCAGCTCCCGGGACAGGAGTGGCTACACCTTC.

Note on this clone: This CDR3 is also generated by other DNA sequences in the sample. This chain connects TRBV5-1 to TRBJ2-7, with 8 bases aligning to TRBD1. The CDR3 spans 14 residues. The V gene end was trimmed by 0 bases and the J gene end by 2 bases; junction bases not matched to a gene: 1. In germline, CDR1 is SGHRS, CDR2 YFSETQ. CDR3 in amino acids: CASSLGTGTYEQYF. CDR3 DNA: TGCGCCAGCAGCTTGGGGACAGGGACCTACGAGCAGTACTTC.

V and J are TRBV5-4 and TRBJ1-6, with 7 bases fitting TRBD1. Germline V lookup: CDR1 SGHNT, CDR2 YYREEE (reference sequence). The J segment lost 7 bases and the V segment lost 10 bases, leaving 5 bases of the junction unmatched. CDR3 length: 12 residues. The CDR3, as DNA: TGTGCCGGGGGGACAGAAAATTCACCCCTCCACTTT. Residues: CAGGTENSPLHF.

The chain recombines TRBV18 with TRBJ1-1; D may be TRBD1 (6 bases). Looked up from germline, CDR1 is KGHSH and CDR2 is LQKENI. V lost 4 bases, J lost 1 base, and 7 bases lay in between. CDR3 size: 13 residues. The CDR3 reads CASSQQGNTEAFF. In DNA, the CDR3 is TGTGCCAGCTCACAACAGGGGAACACTGAAGCTTTCTTT.

The genes are TRBV11-3 and TRBJ2-3; 9 bases agree with TRBD2. Germline V gene sequence: CDR1 SGHNT, CDR2 YENEEA. With V trimmed by 1 base and J by 2 bases, 4 bases remained unmatched. The CDR3 contains 16 residues. The CDR3 reads CASSLGLADFTDTQYF. The CDR3 DNA is TGTGCCAGCAGCTTAGGACTAGCGGACTTCACAGATACGCAGTATTTT. Drawing the rest from reference TRBV11-3 and TRBJ2-3, the complete variable domain is EAGVVQSPRYKIIEKKQPVAFWCNPISGHNTLYWYLQNLGQGPELLIRYENEEAVDDSQLPKDRFSAERLKGVDSTLKIQPAELGDSAVYLCASSLGLADFTDTQYFGPGTRLTVL.

This chain connects TRBV4-1 to TRBJ2-7; 11 nucleotides agree with TRBD2. Losses at the gene ends were 4 bases for V and 3 bases for J; bases not matched to a gene: 2. Germline CDR1 is MGHRA and CDR2 is YSYEKL. The CDR3 length is 14 residues. The CDR3 sequence is CASSLAGGNYEQYF. The CDR3 DNA reads TGCGCCAGCAGCCTAGCGGGAGGGAACTACGAGCAGTACTTC.

V gene TRBV5-5 combines with J gene TRBJ2-6, with D unresolved. V was shortened by 0 bases and J by 4 bases, with 8 bases between the two germline ends. The CDR3 has 15 amino acids. Germline-derived CDR1 and CDR2 are SGHKS and YYEKEE (reference sequence). The CDR3 DNA follows: TGTGCCAGCAGCTTGGTTGCGTTCGGGGCCAACGTCCTGACTTTC. As protein: CASSLVAFGANVLTF. The full variable domain, completed using reference TRBV5-5 and TRBJ2-6, is DAGVTQSPTHLIKTRGQQVTLRCSPISGHKSVSWYQQVLGQGPQFIFQYYEKEERGRGNFPDRFSARQFPNYSSELNVNALLLGDSALYLCASSLVAFGANVLTFGAGSRLTVL.

This chain uses TRBV4-2 with TRBJ2-7; 7 nucleotides line up with TRBD1. CDR3 length: 16 amino acids. CDR1 LGHNA and CDR2 YNFKEQ come from the germline V gene. J gave up 2 bases and V 4 bases, and 11 bases lay outside the gene matches. Written as DNA, the CDR3 is TGTGCCAGCAGCCGGGAACTCGGGACAGCTACCTACGAGCAGTACTTC. It specifies CASSRELGTATYEQYF.

This chain joins TRBV6-5 and TRBJ2-7; TRBD1 might be the D (5 bases). Germline CDR1 MNHEY, CDR2 SVGAGI. This CDR3 has 14 residues. The V and J ends lost 6 bases and 7 bases respectively, with 19 bases between them. The chain's CDR3 is CASSSYRRAEEQYF. CDR3 nucleotides: TGTGCCAGCAGCTCGTACCGCAGGGCCGAGGAGCAGTACTTC.

V gene TRBV5-5 combines with J gene TRBJ1-4; no reliable D call. Germline CDR1 SGHKS, CDR2 YYEKEE (reference sequence). The CDR3 is 16 residues long. V was pared by 3 bases and J by 0 bases, with 12 bases between. As DNA, the CDR3 is TGTGCCAGCAGCTGGGAGCAGGAGGCAACTAATGAAAAACTGTTTTTT. It yields the protein CASSWEQEATNEKLFF. Variable domain in full (rest from reference TRBV5-5 and TRBJ1-4): DAGVTQSPTHLIKTRGQQVTLRCSPISGHKSVSWYQQVLGQGPQFIFQYYEKEERGRGNFPDRFSARQFPNYSSELNVNALLLGDSALYLCASSWEQEATNEKLFFGSGTQLSVL.

The J gene is TRBJ1-5, the V gene TRBV2, with no clear D. Trimming shortened V by 6 bases and J by 6 bases, and 12 bases separated the two germline ends. There are 13 residues in the CDR3. Germline values: CDR1 SNHLY, CDR2 FYNNEI. The CDR3 sequence is CASRSGEGQPQHF. CDR3 DNA sequence: TGTGCCAGCAGGTCCGGGGAGGGTCAGCCCCAGCATTTT.

In DNA form, the CDR3 reads TGTGCCAGCAGTTCGGGACTAGCGGGAAGTCACGAGCAGTACTTC. As protein: CASSSGLAGSHEQYF. The chain recombines TRBV27 with TRBJ2-7; 13 nucleotides align to TRBD2. V lost 4 bases to trimming and J lost 5 bases; unmatched junction nucleotides: 5. The CDR3 covers 15 residues. The V gene's germline CDR1 is MNHEY and CDR2 SMNVEV (reference sequence).

The chain links TRBV12-5 to TRBJ1-5, with TRBD1 matching over 8 bases. From germline, CDR1 is LGHNT and CDR2 FRNRAP. Trimming removed 9 bases from V and 7 bases from J; junction bases left unmatched: 8. CDR3 size: 13 residues. The CDR3 DNA is TGTGCTAGCCAGGGGGCGCCGGGGCAGCCCCAGCATTTT. It codes for CASQGAPGQPQHF.

J is TRBJ1-4 and V is TRBV2; D is unresolved. The V end was cut by 4 bases, the J end by 0 bases, with 3 bases between. The CDR3 covers 13 residues. CDR1 is SNHLY, CDR2 FYNNEI, per germline. This CDR3 reads CASSGTTNEKLFF. The DNA for the CDR3 is TGTGCCAGCAGTGGTACAACTAATGAAAAACTGTTTTTT.

This clone was counted between two and nine times. The chain couples TRBV5-1 to TRBJ2-6; D remains unclear. V gave up 0 bases and J gave up 0 bases, with 7 bases separating them. The CDR3 is made up of 16 amino acids. The germline CDR1 and CDR2 sequences are SGHRS and YFSETQ. The CDR3 bases are TGCGCCAGCAGCTTGGGGCTCCGCTCTGGGGCCAACGTCCTGACTTTC. This sequence encodes CASSLGLRSGANVLTF.